Shown below are 29 T cell receptor beta chains from a single sample sequenced in a study of blood T cell repertoires in COVID-19. Generated by immunoSEQ multiplex PCR, the TCRdb table keeps only in-frame clones and is missing some. The table shows hundreds of thousands of clones, with around 90% occurring only once. Material for sequencing was peripheral blood. The receptors stem from a woman between 18 and 30 years old who had recovered from COVID-19.

The chain combines TRBV21-1 with TRBJ2-5; the table gives TRBD1 as D, unverified against the DNA. TRBV21-1 is given as a pseudogene. The CDR3 runs 14 residues. CDR3 region: CASSGRDSQETQYF. For the CDR3, the DNA is TGTGCCAGCAGCGGAAGGGACAGTCAAGAGACCCAGTACTTC.

The chain combines TRBV21-1 with TRBJ2-2; the table's D call, TRBD2, was not checked against the DNA. TRBV21-1 constitutes a pseudogene. The CDR3 extends over 14 amino acids. CDR3 residues: CASSKGRDAGELFF. CDR3 nucleotide sequence: TGTGCCAGCAGCAAGGGGAGGGACGCCGGGGAGCTGTTTTTT.

V and J are TRBV27 and TRBJ2-7; 8 positions agree with TRBD2. J was trimmed by 7 bases and V by 1 base; bases with no gene match: 6. The CDR3 covers 14 residues. Germline lookup yields CDR1 MNHEY and CDR2 SMNVEV (reference sequence). CDR3 protein: CASSLFGGAYEQYF. CDR3 in DNA: TGTGCCAGCAGTTTATTCGGGGGGGCTTATGAGCAGTACTTC.

The chain is built from TRBV12-5 and TRBJ2-2, with a weak D call TRBD2 (6 bases). CDR3 length: 18 amino acids. CDR1 and CDR2 (germline): LGHNT, FRNRAP. Trimming left V 0 bases short and J 1 base short, with 15 bases between. The chain's CDR3 is CASGLVRASEGNTGELFF. For the CDR3, the DNA is TGTGCTAGTGGTTTGGTAAGGGCTAGCGAGGGGAACACCGGGGAGCTGTTTTTT.

This clone has a single count. The V and J genes are TRBV7-3 and TRBJ1-1; the match to TRBD1 covers 7 bases. V lost 5 bases, J lost 4 bases, and 4 bases stayed unmatched. The length of the CDR3 is 13 residues. In germline, CDR1 is SGHTA, CDR2 FQGTGA. CDR3 in DNA: TGTGCCAGCAGCCTGGACAGGAGCACTGAAGCTTTCTTT. Protein sequence: CASSLDRSTEAFF.

This chain uses TRBV6-5 with TRBJ1-1; 7 nucleotides agree with TRBD1. The CDR3 runs 14 residues. The trim removed 2 bases at V and 2 bases at J, leaving 2 bases unmatched. Germline V gene sequence: CDR1 MNHEY, CDR2 SVGAGI. CDR3 nucleotides: TGTGCCAGCAGTTACGGGACAGTAAACACTGAAGCTTTCTTT. It yields the protein CASSYGTVNTEAFF.

The CDR3, as DNA: TGTGCCACCAGCCCGCGACCTCAGGGGGGTGAAAAACTGTTTTTT. It encodes CATSPRPQGGEKLFF. The chain recombines TRBV15 with TRBJ1-4; 7 positions match TRBD1. The CDR3 is 15 amino acids. Germline CDR1 reads LNHNV; CDR2 reads YYDKDF (reference sequence). Trimming took 5 bases from V and 7 from J; bases not matched to a gene: 10.

A note on this clone: Other DNA sequences in the sample encode the same CDR3. This sequence joins TRBV29-1 and TRBJ2-1; 12 bases agree with TRBD2. V dropped 3 bases and J dropped 7; count of bases not matched to a gene: 1. There are 13 residues in the CDR3. Germline assignment: CDR1 SQVTM and CDR2 ANQGSEA. The CDR3, as DNA: TGCAGCGTTGAGGGACTAGCGGGTAATGAGCAGTTCTTC. It specifies CSVEGLAGNEQFF.

The rearrangement uses TRBV5-1 and TRBJ2-7, with 9 bases identical to TRBD1. The CDR3 length is 13 residues. With 4 bases clipped from V and 12 bases from J, the junction kept 11 bases outside the gene matches. In germline, CDR1 is SGHRS, CDR2 YFSETQ. The CDR3 loop is CASSQVPGQGTYF. CDR3 in DNA: TGCGCCAGCAGCCAAGTCCCGGGACAGGGTACGTACTTC.

As concerns this clone: A clone one base away is much larger, so this may be a read error. J is TRBJ2-1 and V is TRBV27, with TRBD2 matching over 7 bases. With 2 bases clipped from V and 3 bases from J, the junction kept 1 base outside the gene matches. The CDR3 runs 14 residues. CDR1 is MNHEY and CDR2 is SMNVEV in the germline V gene (reference sequence). The CDR3 sequence is CASSLSGDYNEQFF. In DNA, the CDR3 is TGTGCCAGCAGTTTAAGCGGGGACTACAATGAGCAGTTCTTC.

This rearrangement joins TRBV20-1 to TRBJ2-7; possible D gene TRBD1, 5 bases. The V end lost 3 bases, the J end lost 2 bases, and 17 bases lay between the germline ends. Germline CDR1 is DFQATT and CDR2 is SNEGSKA (reference sequence). The CDR3 loop spans 15 amino acids. The CDR3 coding sequence is TGCAGTGCTAGTCCGTGGGGCACTATTACCTACGAGCAGTACTTC. Protein sequence: CSASPWGTITYEQYF.

This clone was observed a few times. The chain combines TRBV4-2 with TRBJ1-1; a possible D gene is TRBD1 (6 bases). The germline V and J ends were trimmed by 7 bases and 7 bases, with 22 bases remaining between them. Germline V gene sequence: CDR1 LGHNA, CDR2 YNFKEQ. The CDR3 extends over 15 amino acids. CDR3 bases: TGTGCCAGCACCCACCAGGGGCGAGGAAGCTTTGAAGCTTTCTTT. Its translation: CASTHQGRGSFEAFF.

V usage is TRBV11-2 and J usage is TRBJ2-7; D is uncertain. This CDR3 has 14 amino acids. The V and J ends lost 4 bases and 1 base respectively, with 11 bases between them. Germline V gene data show CDR1 as SGHAT and CDR2 as FQNNGV. In DNA, the CDR3 is TGTGCCAGCAGCTACGAAATCAGGTCCTACGAGCAGTACTTC. This gives the protein CASSYEIRSYEQYF.

The V and J genes are TRBV5-1 and TRBJ2-1; D perhaps matches TRBD1 (6 bases). The V end was cut by 3 bases, the J end by 6 bases, with 10 bases between. Germline CDR1 is SGHRS and CDR2 is YFSETQ. The CDR3 covers 13 residues. The CDR3 bases are TGCGCCAGCAGCTGGGACAATAGCAATGAGCAGTTCTTC. This translates into CASSWDNSNEQFF.

In nucleotides, the CDR3 is TGTGCCAGTAGTATATCATTCCAAAATCAGCCCCAGCATTTT. Translating gives CASSISFQNQPQHF. The chain recombines TRBV19 with TRBJ1-5; D is uncertain. V gave up 2 bases and J gave up 4 bases, with 9 bases separating them. This CDR3 spans 14 amino acids. In germline, CDR1 is LNHDA, CDR2 SQIVND (reference sequence).

The chain links TRBV7-3 to TRBJ2-1; D is possibly TRBD1 (5 bases). Germline CDR1 SGHTA, CDR2 FQGTGA. V lost 5 bases and J 9 bases, leaving 20 bases between the germline ends. CDR3 size: 15 residues. The CDR3 reads CASSASVGDRGEQFF. CDR3 coding DNA: TGTGCCAGCAGCGCGTCCGTTGGAGATAGGGGTGAGCAGTTCTTC.

The rearrangement links TRBV5-1 to TRBJ1-5; maybe TRBD1 (5 bases). Germline values: CDR1 SGHRS, CDR2 YFSETQ. Trimming took off 0 bases at V and 6 bases at J, with 13 bases between the two ends. The CDR3 runs to 15 residues. CDR3 sequence reads: CASSLAGGGSQPQHF. CDR3 DNA: TGCGCCAGCAGCTTGGCGGGGGGGGGATCTCAGCCCCAGCATTTT.

This clone has a single count. The rearrangement links TRBV12-3 or TRBV12-4 to TRBJ1-4; tentatively, D is TRBD1 (6 bases). The CDR3 totals 12 residues. The germline V and J ends were trimmed by 3 bases and 8 bases, with 7 bases remaining between them. In DNA form, the CDR3 reads TGTGCCAGCAGTTTCCAGGGGGAAAAACTGTTTTTT. This encodes CASSFQGEKLFF.

The rearrangement joins TRBV19 to TRBJ2-5, with 12 positions matching TRBD2. The CDR3 extends over 15 amino acids. V lost 6 bases to trimming and J lost 0 bases; unmatched junction nucleotides: 2. Germline CDR1 is LNHDA and CDR2 is SQIVND (reference sequence). CDR3 residues: CASRRLAGDQETQYF. CDR3 DNA sequence: TGTGCCAGTAGACGACTAGCGGGGGACCAAGAGACCCAGTACTTC. Looking up the rest from reference TRBV19 and TRBJ2-5 gives the full variable domain: DGGITQSPKYLFRKEGQNVTLSCEQNLNHDAMYWYRQDPGQGLRLIYYSQIVNDFQKGDIAEGYSVSREKKESFPLTVTSAQKNPTAFYLCASRRLAGDQETQYFGPGTRLLVL.

V is TRBV4-3 and J is TRBJ2-1; 13 bases map to TRBD2. Germline CDR1 reads LGHNA; CDR2 reads YSLEER. The CDR3 loop spans 18 amino acids. Germline trimming cut 0 bases from V and 5 bases from J; bases unmatched to any gene: 7. CDR3 DNA: TGCGCCAGCAGCCAAGATTCCGGACTAGCGGGAGCAAACAATGAGCAGTTCTTC. Translating it yields CASSQDSGLAGANNEQFF.

The CDR3 reads CASSLGANTEAFF. The CDR3 nucleotides read TGTGCCAGCAGCTTAGGGGCGAACACTGAAGCTTTCTTT. The genes are TRBV7-3 and TRBJ1-1; maybe TRBD1 (5 bases). This CDR3 spans 13 amino acids. V lost 2 bases to trimming and J lost 1 base, with 5 bases between them. Per germline, CDR1 SGHTA and CDR2 FQGTGA.

This chain links TRBV9 with TRBJ2-1, with 7 bases identical to TRBD2. CDR1 and CDR2 (germline): SGDLS, YYNGEE. Germline trimming cut 6 bases from V and 5 bases from J; bases unmatched to any gene: 8. This CDR3 has 14 amino acids. CDR3: CASNGGSNDNEQFF. The CDR3 region has the DNA TGTGCCAGCAATGGCGGGAGTAATGACAATGAGCAGTTCTTC.

V and J are TRBV29-1 and TRBJ2-1; D might be TRBD2 (5 bases). CDR1 is SQVTM, CDR2 ANQGSEA, per germline. V lost 7 bases to trimming and J lost 8 bases, with 9 bases between them. The CDR3 loop spans 10 amino acids. CDR3 sequence (DNA): TGCAGCGCCTTGGGAGATGAGCAGTTCTTC. Encoded protein: CSALGDEQFF.

The chain recombines TRBV5-1 with TRBJ2-7, with 10 nucleotides matching TRBD1. Germline CDR1 and CDR2: SGHRS and YFSETQ. Losses at the gene ends were 7 bases for V and 3 bases for J; bases not matched to a gene: 10. The CDR3 totals 15 residues. The CDR3 sequence is CASRATGQGYYEQYF. The CDR3 DNA follows: TGCGCCAGCCGGGCTACGGGACAGGGGTACTACGAGCAGTACTTC.

The gene calls are TRBV9 and TRBJ1-1; a possible D gene is TRBD1 (5 bases). This CDR3 spans 12 amino acids. Trimming removed 3 bases from V and 8 bases from J, with 11 bases in between. From germline, CDR1 is SGDLS and CDR2 YYNGEE. CDR3 nucleotide sequence: TGTGCCAGCAGCGCCCGCCCAGGGGAAGCTTTCTTT. Amino acids: CASSARPGEAFF.

This clone was recorded a few times. The chain couples TRBV27 to TRBJ1-1; 10 nucleotides line up with TRBD1. This CDR3 has 14 amino acids. Germline CDR1 MNHEY, CDR2 SMNVEV (reference sequence). Losses at the gene ends were 4 bases for V and 2 bases for J; bases not matched to a gene: 1. In DNA form, the CDR3 reads TGTGCCAGCAGTTGGGACAGGGGAAACACTGAAGCTTTCTTT. Its protein is CASSWDRGNTEAFF.

The genes are TRBV27 and TRBJ2-7; 9 positions match TRBD1. The CDR3 runs to 16 residues. After removal of 4 bases from V and 3 bases from J, the junction contained 10 bases not matched to a gene. Germline CDR1 is MNHEY and CDR2 is SMNVEV (reference sequence). The CDR3 sequence: CASSSPGQGALYEQYF. The CDR3, as DNA: TGTGCCAGCAGTTCGCCGGGACAGGGAGCCCTCTACGAGCAGTACTTC.

DNA for the CDR3: TGCGCCAGCAGCCCAGGGACTAGCGGATACAATGAGCAGTTCTTC. Amino acids: CASSPGTSGYNEQFF. The rearrangement uses TRBV4-1 and TRBJ2-1; 11 bases map to TRBD2. The CDR3 sequence is 15 residues long. After removal of 4 bases from V and 4 bases from J, the junction contained 3 bases not matched to a gene. Germline CDR1 MGHRA, CDR2 YSYEKL.

The V call is TRBV19, the J call TRBJ2-1; 8 nucleotides line up with TRBD1. From germline, CDR1 is LNHDA and CDR2 SQIVND (reference sequence). The CDR3 has 14 residues. Trimming took 3 bases from V and 6 from J; bases not matched to a gene: 4. CDR3 amino acids: CASSIQGAGNEQFF. CDR3 nucleotide sequence: TGTGCCAGTAGTATTCAGGGGGCTGGCAATGAGCAGTTCTTC.